These 4 T cell receptor beta chains were all obtained from the same sample, sequenced in a study of T cells expressing NK-cell markers. TCRdb derives one entry per CDR3 protein from the 5' RACE reads, leaving out DNA. This repertoire includes 550,000 or so distinct CDR3 sequences. Sequencing was done on a sample of blood T cells: a sorted CD56 or NKG2C T cell subset, CD4+ or CD8+ T cells, or bulk PBMC T cells (not recorded which). The receptors stem from a young man in good health.

V usage is TRBV7-2 and J usage is TRBJ2-1; with no DNA, the TCRdb D assignment of TRBD2 cannot be verified. CDR1 is SGHTA, CDR2 FQGNSA, per germline. The CDR3 is 18 residues long. The CDR3 spells CASSYRLAGGSSYNEQFF.

This chain connects TRBV14 to TRBJ2-2; absent DNA, TCRdb's TRBD2 call cannot be checked. Germline-derived CDR1 and CDR2 are SGHDN and FVKESK. This CDR3 has 15 residues. The CDR3 spells CASSQYVAGTGELFF.

The chain employs TRBV4-1 and TRBJ2-3; the D call of TRBD1 rests on TCRdb alone, since no DNA is present to check it. Germline assignment: CDR1 MGHRA and CDR2 YSYEKL. The CDR3 has 14 residues. The CDR3 sequence is CASSPPLRPDTQYF.

The V and J genes are TRBV10-3 and TRBJ1-6; TCRdb indicates TRBD1, and absent DNA this call remains unverified. The CDR3 contains 13 residues. Germline V gene data show CDR1 as ENHRY and CDR2 as SYGVKD. This CDR3 is CAIRGTAKSPLHF.